One T cell receptor beta chain is described in this entry. As yet, its antigen is unknown. The junction departs from germline at one end; a sequencing error may be responsible. Co-extraction of both nucleic acids (RNA and DNA) used roughly 18-34 mg of unsorted bulk tissue. This specimen belongs to a study of tumor-infiltrating lymphocytes in primary liver carcinoma. Whole-study context: Stage T1-T3 N0M0 and a size of roughly 4.2 to 11 cm characterized the tumors. Study-level findings and limits: Compared with tumor region pairs, tumor-adjacent and tumor-blood pairs overlapped less. Significantly larger top-250-clone fractions were found in tumors than in blood (p = 0.039).

The CDR3 covers 16 residues. Per germline, CDR1 SGHAT and CDR2 FQNNGV. A constant-region primer primed TCR beta cDNA synthesis from 450 to 550 ng of total RNA. It was through three nested multiplex PCR rounds of slightly modified ARM-PCR that TCR beta libraries arose. The first two PCR rounds used TRBV1-TRBV30 forward primers with a C-beta reverse primer, nine to eleven cycles each. MiXCR, applied by TCRdb to the multiplex PCR reads, yields one record per CDR3 protein. The table includes over 100,000 distinct CDR3 sequences, nearly 70% detected once. The source of this sequence is a woman aged 55-70 years with primary liver carcinoma and hepatitis B virus infection. The rearrangement links TRBV11-2 to TRBJ2-2; D is possibly TRBD2 (5 bases). Material for sequencing was tumor-adjacent normal liver tissue. The DNA for the CDR3 is TGTGCCAGCAGCTATGGTACGGGTAGCGCAACCGGGGAGCTGTTGTTT. Its translation is CASSYGTGSATGELLF.